Listed here are 9 T cell receptor beta chains from one sample, sequenced in a study of CXCR3-negative and CXCR3-positive naive CD8 T cells. The libraries of TRB cDNA were prepared using 5' RACE with UMI labels. With the 5' RACE reads reprocessed, TCRdb shows one record per CDR3 protein and no DNA. The record lists 70,000 to 95,000 distinct CDR3 sequences, of which the ten most abundant hold 1.6%. What was sequenced was naive CXCR3- CD8+ T cells from blood. Stated subset: CD45RO-CCR7+CD27+CD95- naive CD8+ T cells lacking CXCR3 (TNR3-). All receptors come from a human donor in good health. Some clones in this sample may be carry-over from other donors' samples.

The rearrangement links TRBV7-9 to TRBJ2-1; TCRdb's assignment of TRBD2 cannot be checked, as there is no DNA. Germline V gene lookup returns CDR1 SEHNR and CDR2 FQNEAQ (reference sequence). CDR3 length equals 15 residues. This CDR3 is CASSSIAGGPVEQFF.

The gene calls are TRBV9 and TRBJ2-5; the TCRdb call, TRBD2, lacks DNA for checking. CDR3 size: 16 residues. Germline V gene lookup returns CDR1 SGDLS and CDR2 YYNGEE. The CDR3 spells CASGLGVEDSEETQYF.

The chain couples TRBV7-9 to TRBJ2-5. The CDR3 sequence is 15 residues long. CDR1 is SEHNR, CDR2 FQNEAQ, per germline (reference sequence). CDR3: CASSLAPDTQETQYF.

V is TRBV7-9 and J is TRBJ2-1; without DNA, the TCRdb call of TRBD2 cannot be checked. The germline gives CDR1 SEHNR, CDR2 FQNEAQ (reference sequence). This CDR3 has 14 amino acids. The CDR3 loop reads CASSAGTSANEQFF.

The chain recombines TRBV28 with TRBJ2-7; TCRdb reports TRBD2, a call that lacks DNA to check it against. The CDR3 runs 13 residues. Per germline, CDR1 MDHEN and CDR2 SYDVKM. The CDR3 spells CATLAGSAYEQYF. Based on the CDR3 plus reference TRBV28 and TRBJ2-7, the full variable domain is DVKVTQSSRYLVKRTGEKVFLECVQDMDHENMFWYRQDPGLGLRLIYFSYDVKMKEKGDIPEGYSVSREKKERFSLILESASTNQTSMYLCATLAGSAYEQYFGPGTRLTVT.

J is TRBJ2-7 and V is TRBV29-1. Germline V gene sequence: CDR1 SQVTM, CDR2 ANQGSEA. This CDR3 is built from 11 residues. The CDR3 sequence: CSVERSYEQYF.

This chain joins TRBV9 and TRBJ2-1; lacking DNA, the TRBD1 call made by TCRdb goes unchecked. This CDR3 has 15 amino acids. The germline gives CDR1 SGDLS, CDR2 YYNGEE. The CDR3 sequence is CASSANPDRPNEQIF.

The rearrangement links TRBV29-1 to TRBJ2-7; as DNA is missing, the TRBD1 call by TCRdb cannot be tested. CDR1 and CDR2 from the germline V gene are SQVTM and ANQGSEA. This CDR3 has 12 residues. CDR3: CSVDSGAYEQYF.

The V gene is TRBV27, the J gene TRBJ2-3; the TCRdb D gene call, TRBD2, has no DNA to confirm it. The CDR3 consists of 15 residues. CDR1 MNHEY and CDR2 SMNVEV come from the germline V gene (reference sequence). CDR3 sequence reads: CASSHGLAGLDTQYF.